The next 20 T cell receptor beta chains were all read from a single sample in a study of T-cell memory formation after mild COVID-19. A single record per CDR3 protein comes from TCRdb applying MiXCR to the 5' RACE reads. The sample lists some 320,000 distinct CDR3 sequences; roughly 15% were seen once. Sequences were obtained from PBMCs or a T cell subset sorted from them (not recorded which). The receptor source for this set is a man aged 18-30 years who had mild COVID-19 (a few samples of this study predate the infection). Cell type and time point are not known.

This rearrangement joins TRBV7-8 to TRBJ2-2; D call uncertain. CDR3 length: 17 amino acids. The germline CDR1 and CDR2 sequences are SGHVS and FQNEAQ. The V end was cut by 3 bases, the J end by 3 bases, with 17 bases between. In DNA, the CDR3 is TGTGCCAGCAGCTTTCGGGTTATGTTTAGGGACACCGGGGAGCTGTTTTTT. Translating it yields CASSFRVMFRDTGELFF.

The CDR3 protein is CASITSGQSGNTIYF. CDR3 in DNA: TGTGCCAGCATCACCTCGGGACAGTCTGGAAACACCATATATTTT. The V call is TRBV6-6, the J call TRBJ1-3, with 7 bases fitting TRBD1. The CDR3 covers 15 residues. The junction had 7 bases not matched to a gene; V was cut back by 7 bases and J by 1 base. The germline gives CDR1 MNHNY, CDR2 SVGAGI (reference sequence).

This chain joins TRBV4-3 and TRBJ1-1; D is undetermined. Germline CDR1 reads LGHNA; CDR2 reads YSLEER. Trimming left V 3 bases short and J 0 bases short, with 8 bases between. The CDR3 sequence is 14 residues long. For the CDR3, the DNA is TGCGCCAGCAGCCAGGGCGACATGAACACTGAAGCTTTCTTT. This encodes CASSQGDMNTEAFF.

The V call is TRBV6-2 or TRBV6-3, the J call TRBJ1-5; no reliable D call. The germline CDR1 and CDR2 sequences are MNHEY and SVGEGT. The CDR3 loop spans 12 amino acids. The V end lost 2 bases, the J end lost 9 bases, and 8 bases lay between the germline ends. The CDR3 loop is CASSYRPSPQHF. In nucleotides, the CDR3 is TGTGCCAGCAGTTACCGTCCCTCGCCCCAGCATTTT.

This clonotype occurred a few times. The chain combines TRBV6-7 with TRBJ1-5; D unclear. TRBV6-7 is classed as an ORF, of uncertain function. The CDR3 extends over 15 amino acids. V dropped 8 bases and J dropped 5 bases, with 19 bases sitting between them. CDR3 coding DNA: TGTGCCAGCGGACCGGGAGATATGTCCCATCAGCCCCAGCATTTT. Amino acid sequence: CASGPGDMSHQPQHF.

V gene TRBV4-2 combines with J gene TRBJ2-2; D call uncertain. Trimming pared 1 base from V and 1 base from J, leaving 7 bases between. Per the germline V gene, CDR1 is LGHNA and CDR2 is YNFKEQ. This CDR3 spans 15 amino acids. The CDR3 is CASSQGIRNTGELFF. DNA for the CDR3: TGTGCCAGCAGCCAAGGGATACGGAACACCGGGGAGCTGTTTTTT.

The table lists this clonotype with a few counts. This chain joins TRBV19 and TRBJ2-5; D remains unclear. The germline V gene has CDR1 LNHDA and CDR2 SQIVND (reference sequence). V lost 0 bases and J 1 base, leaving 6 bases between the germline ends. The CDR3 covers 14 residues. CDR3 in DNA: TGTGCCAGTAGTATAGAAGGATCCCAAGAGACCCAGTACTTC. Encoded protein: CASSIEGSQETQYF.

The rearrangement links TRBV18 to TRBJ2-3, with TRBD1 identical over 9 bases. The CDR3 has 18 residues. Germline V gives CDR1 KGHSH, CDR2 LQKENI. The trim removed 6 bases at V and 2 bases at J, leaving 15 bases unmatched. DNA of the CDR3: TGTGCCAGCTCGGGTCCCGGGACAGGGTATGAGGACACAGATACGCAGTATTTT. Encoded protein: CASSGPGTGYEDTDTQYF.

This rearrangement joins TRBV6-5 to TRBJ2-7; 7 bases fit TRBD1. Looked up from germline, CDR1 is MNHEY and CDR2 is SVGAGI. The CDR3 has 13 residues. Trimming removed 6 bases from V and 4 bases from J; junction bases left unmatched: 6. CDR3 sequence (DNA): TGTGCCAGCAGACCTACAGGGGTATACGAGCAGTACTTC. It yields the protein CASRPTGVYEQYF.

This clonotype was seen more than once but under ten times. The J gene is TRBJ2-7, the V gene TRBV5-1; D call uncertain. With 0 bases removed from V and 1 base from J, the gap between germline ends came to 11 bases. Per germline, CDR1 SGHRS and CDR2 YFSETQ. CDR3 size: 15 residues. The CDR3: CASSLDGSSSYEQYF. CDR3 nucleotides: TGCGCCAGCAGCTTGGATGGTAGCTCTTCCTACGAGCAGTACTTC.

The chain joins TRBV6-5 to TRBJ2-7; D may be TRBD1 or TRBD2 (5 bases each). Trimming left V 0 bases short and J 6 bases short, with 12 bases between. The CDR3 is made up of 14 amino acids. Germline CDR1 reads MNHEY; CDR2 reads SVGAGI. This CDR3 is CASSYSQGAPEQYF. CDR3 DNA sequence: TGTGCCAGCAGTTACTCTCAGGGAGCCCCCGAGCAGTACTTC.

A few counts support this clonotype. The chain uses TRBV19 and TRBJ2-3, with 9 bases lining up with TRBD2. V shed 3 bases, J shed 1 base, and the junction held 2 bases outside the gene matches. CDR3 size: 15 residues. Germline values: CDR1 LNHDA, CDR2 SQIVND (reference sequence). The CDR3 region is CASSMSSGGTDTQYF. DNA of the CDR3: TGTGCCAGTAGTATGTCTAGCGGGGGCACAGATACGCAGTATTTT.

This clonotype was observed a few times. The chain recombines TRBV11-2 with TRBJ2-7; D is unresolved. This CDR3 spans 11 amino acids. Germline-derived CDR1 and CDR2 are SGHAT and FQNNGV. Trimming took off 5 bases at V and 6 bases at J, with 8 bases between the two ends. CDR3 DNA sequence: TGTGCCAGCAGCCCGACGGTCGAGCAGTACTTC. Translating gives CASSPTVEQYF.

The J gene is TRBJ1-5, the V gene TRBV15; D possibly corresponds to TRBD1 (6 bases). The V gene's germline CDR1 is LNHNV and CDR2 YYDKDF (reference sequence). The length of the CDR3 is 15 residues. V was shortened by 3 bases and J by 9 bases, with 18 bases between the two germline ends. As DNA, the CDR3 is TGTGCCACCAGCAGTCAGTTGGGGGGGGCAGGGCCCCAGCATTTT. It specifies CATSSQLGGAGPQHF.

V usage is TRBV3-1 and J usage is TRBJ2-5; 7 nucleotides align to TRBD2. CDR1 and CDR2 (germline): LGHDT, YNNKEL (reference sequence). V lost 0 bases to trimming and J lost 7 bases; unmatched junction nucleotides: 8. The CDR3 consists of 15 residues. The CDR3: CASSQDVVAGRTQYF. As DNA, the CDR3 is TGTGCCAGCAGCCAAGATGTAGTAGCGGGCAGGACCCAGTACTTC.

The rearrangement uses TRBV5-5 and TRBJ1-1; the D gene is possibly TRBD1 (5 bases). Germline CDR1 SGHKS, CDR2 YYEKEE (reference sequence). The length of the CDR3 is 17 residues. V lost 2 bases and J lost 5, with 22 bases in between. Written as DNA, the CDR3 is TGTGCCAGCAGCTTCTACCCTTCCGGGTGGGGGAAGACTGAAGCTTTCTTT. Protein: CASSFYPSGWGKTEAFF.

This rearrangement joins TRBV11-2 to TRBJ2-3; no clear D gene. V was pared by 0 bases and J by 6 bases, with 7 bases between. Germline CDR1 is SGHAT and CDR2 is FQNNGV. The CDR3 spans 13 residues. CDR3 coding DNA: TGTGCCAGCAGCTTAGACTCGTTGGATACGCAGTATTTT. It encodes CASSLDSLDTQYF.

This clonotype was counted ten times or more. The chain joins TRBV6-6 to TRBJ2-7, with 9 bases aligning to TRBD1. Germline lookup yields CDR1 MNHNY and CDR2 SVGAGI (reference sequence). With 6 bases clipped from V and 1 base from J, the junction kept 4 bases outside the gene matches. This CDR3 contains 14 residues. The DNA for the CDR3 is TGTGCCAGCAGGGTTGGACAGGGGTCCTACGAGCAGTACTTC. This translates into CASRVGQGSYEQYF.

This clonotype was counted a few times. For the CDR3, the DNA is TGTGCCAGCAGGATCCCAGGAGGGGAGACCCAGTACTTC. Translated: CASRIPGGETQYF. This chain joins TRBV6-5 and TRBJ2-5, with D possibly matching TRBD2 (6 bases). Looked up from germline, CDR1 is MNHEY and CDR2 is SVGAGI. V lost 6 bases and J 5 bases, leaving 13 bases between the germline ends. This CDR3 spans 13 amino acids.

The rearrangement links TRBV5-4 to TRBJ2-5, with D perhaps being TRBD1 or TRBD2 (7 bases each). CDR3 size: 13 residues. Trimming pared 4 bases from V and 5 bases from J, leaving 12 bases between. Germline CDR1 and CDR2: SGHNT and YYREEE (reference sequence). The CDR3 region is CASSAQGGETQYF. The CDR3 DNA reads TGTGCCAGCAGCGCTCAGGGGGGGGAGACCCAGTACTTC. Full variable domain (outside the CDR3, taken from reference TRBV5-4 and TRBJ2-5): ETGVTQSPTHLIKTRGQQVTLRCSSQSGHNTVSWYQQALGQGPQFIFQYYREEENGRGNFPPRFSGLQFPNYSSELNVNALELDDSALYLCASSAQGGETQYFGPGTRLLVL.